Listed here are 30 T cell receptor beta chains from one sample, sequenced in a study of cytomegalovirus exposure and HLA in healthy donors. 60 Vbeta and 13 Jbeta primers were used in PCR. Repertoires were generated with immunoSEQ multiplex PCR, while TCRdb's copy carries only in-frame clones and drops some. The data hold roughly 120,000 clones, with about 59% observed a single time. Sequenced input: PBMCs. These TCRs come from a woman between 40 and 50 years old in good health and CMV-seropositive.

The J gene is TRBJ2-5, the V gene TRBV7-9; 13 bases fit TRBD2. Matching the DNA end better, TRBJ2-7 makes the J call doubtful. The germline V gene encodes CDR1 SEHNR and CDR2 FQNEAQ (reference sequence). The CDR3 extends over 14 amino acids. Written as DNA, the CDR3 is TGTGCCAGCACCAGGACTAGCGGGAGAGGCGAGCAGTACTTC. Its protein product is CASTRTSGRGEQYF.

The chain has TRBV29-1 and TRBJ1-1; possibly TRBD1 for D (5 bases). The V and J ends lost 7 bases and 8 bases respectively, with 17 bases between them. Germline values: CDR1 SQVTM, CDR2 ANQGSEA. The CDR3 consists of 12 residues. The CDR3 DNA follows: TGCAGCGCCACACGCGGGGGGTCGGAAGCTTTCTTT. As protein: CSATRGGSEAFF.

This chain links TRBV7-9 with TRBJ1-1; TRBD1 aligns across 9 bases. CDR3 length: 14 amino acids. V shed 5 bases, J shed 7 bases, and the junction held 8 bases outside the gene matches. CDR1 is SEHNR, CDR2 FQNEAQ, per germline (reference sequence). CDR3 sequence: CASSHMTGGNEAFF. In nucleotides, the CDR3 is TGTGCCAGCAGCCATATGACAGGGGGAAATGAAGCTTTCTTT.

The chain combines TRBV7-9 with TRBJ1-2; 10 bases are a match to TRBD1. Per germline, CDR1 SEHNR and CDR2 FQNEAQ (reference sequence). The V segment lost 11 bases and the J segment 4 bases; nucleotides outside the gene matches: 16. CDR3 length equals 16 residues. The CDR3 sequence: CAYDIRQGASFYGYTF. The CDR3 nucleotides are TGTGCCTACGACATACGACAGGGGGCCTCGTTCTATGGCTACACCTTC.

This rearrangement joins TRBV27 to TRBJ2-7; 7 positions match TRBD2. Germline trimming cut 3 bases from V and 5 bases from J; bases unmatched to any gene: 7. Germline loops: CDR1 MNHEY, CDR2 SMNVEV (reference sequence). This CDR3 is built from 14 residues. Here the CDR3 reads CASSLAGAPDEQYF. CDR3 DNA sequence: TGTGCCAGCAGTTTGGCGGGAGCCCCGGACGAGCAGTACTTC.

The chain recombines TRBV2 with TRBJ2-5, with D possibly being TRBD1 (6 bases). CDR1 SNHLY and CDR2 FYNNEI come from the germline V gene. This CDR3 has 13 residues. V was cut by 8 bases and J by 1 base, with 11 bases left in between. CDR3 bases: TGTGCCAGCCGAAGGGACATCCAAGAGACCCAGTACTTC. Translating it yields CASRRDIQETQYF.

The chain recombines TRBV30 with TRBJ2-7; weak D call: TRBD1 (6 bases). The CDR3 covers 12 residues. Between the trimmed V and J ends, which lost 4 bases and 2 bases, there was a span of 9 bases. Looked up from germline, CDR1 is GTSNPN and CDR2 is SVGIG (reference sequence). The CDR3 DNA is TGTGCCTGGAACAGGGCCACCTACGAGCAGTACTTC. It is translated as CAWNRATYEQYF.

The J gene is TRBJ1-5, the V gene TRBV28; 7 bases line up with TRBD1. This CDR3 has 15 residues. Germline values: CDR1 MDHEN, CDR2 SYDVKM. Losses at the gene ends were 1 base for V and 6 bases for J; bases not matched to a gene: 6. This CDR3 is CASSLLEGGGQPQHF. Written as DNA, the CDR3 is TGTGCCAGCAGTTTATTGGAAGGGGGCGGTCAGCCCCAGCATTTT.

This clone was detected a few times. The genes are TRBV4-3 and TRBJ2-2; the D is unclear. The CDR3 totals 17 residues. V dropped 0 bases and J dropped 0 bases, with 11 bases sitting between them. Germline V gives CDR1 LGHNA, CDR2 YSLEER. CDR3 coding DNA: TGCGCCAGCAGCCAAGAACCCCGGTCGTCGAACACCGGGGAGCTGTTTTTT. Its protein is CASSQEPRSSNTGELFF.

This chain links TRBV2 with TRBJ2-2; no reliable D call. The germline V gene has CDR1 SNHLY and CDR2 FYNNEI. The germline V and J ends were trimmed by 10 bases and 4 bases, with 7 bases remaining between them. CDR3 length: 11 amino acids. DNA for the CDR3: TGTGCCACCCGACTCACCGGGGAGCTGTTTTTT. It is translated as CATRLTGELFF.

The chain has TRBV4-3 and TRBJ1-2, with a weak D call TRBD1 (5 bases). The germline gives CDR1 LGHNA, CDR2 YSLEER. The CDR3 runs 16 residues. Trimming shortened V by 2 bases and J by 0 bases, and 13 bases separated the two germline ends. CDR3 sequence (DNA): TGCGCCAGCAGCCAATTTCGCAACAGGCCTAACTATGGCTACACCTTC. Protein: CASSQFRNRPNYGYTF.

The CDR3 region is CASSIIAGESYNEQFF. Written as DNA, the CDR3 is TGCGCCAGCAGCATCATAGCGGGAGAATCCTACAATGAGCAGTTCTTC. V usage is TRBV5-1 and J usage is TRBJ2-1; 9 bases match TRBD2. Germline V gene sequence: CDR1 SGHRS, CDR2 YFSETQ. There are 16 residues in the CDR3. After removal of 4 bases from V and 1 base from J, the junction contained 6 bases not matched to a gene.

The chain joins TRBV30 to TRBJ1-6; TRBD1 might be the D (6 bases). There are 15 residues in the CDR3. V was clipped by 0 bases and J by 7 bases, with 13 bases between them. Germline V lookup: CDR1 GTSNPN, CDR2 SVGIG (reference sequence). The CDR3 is CAWSVLDRKNSPLHF. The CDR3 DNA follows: TGTGCCTGGAGTGTACTGGACAGAAAGAATTCACCCCTCCACTTT.

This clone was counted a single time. CDR3 coding DNA: TGTGCCAGCAGCTTTAGTAGGGGTTCCACCTACGAGCAGTACTTC. Protein product: CASSFSRGSTYEQYF. The chain combines TRBV7-2 with TRBJ2-7; tentative D call: TRBD1 (5 bases). The CDR3 is 15 amino acids. The germline V and J ends were trimmed by 3 bases and 2 bases, with 14 bases remaining between them. The germline gives CDR1 SGHTA, CDR2 FQGNSA.

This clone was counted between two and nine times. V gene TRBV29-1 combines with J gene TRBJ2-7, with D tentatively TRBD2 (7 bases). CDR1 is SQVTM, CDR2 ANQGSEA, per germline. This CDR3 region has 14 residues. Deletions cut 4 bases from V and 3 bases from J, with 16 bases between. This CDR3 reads CSVGGGGPGYEQYF. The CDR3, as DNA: TGCAGCGTTGGGGGAGGGGGACCTGGCTACGAGCAGTACTTC.

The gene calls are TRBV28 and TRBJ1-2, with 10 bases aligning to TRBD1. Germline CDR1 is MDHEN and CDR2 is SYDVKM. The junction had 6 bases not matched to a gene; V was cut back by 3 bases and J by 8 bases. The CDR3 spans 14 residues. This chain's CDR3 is CASSFDDRGLGYTF. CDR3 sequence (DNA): TGTGCCAGCAGTTTCGACGACAGGGGGCTAGGCTACACCTTC.

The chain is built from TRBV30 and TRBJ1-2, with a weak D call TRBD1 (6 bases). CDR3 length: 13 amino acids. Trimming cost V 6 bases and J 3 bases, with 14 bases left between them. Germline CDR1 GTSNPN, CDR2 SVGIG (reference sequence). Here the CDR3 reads CACIRGRDYGYTF. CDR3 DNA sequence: TGTGCCTGCATCAGGGGACGTGACTATGGCTACACCTTC.

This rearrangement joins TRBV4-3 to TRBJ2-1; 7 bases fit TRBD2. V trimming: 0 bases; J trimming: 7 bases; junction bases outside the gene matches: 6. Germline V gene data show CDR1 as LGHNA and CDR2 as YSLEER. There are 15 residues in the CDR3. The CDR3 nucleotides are TGCGCCAGCAGCCAAGATCTGGGGGAGGGGAATGAGCAGTTCTTC. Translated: CASSQDLGEGNEQFF.

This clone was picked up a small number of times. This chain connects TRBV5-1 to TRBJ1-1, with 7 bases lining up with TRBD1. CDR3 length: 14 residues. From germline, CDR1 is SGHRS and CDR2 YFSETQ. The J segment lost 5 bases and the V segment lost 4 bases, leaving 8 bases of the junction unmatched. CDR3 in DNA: TGCGCCAGCAGCCTGGACAGGTTAAGGACTGAAGCTTTCTTT. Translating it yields CASSLDRLRTEAFF.

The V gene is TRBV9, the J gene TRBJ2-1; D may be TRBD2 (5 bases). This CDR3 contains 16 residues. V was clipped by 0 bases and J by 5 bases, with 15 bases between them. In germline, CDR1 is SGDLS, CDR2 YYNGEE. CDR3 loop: CASSVDRGRLDNEQFF. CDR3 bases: TGTGCCAGCAGCGTAGATCGAGGGAGACTCGACAATGAGCAGTTCTTC. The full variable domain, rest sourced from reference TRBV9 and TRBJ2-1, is DSGVTQTPKHLITATGQRVTLRCSPRSGDLSVYWYQQSLDQGLQFLIQYYNGEERAKGNILERFSAQQFPDLHSELNLSSLELGDSALYFCASSVDRGRLDNEQFFGPGTRLTVL.

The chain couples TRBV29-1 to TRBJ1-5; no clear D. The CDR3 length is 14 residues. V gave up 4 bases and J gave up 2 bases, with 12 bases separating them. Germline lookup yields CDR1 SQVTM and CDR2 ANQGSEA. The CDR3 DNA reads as TGCAGCGTTGGCGGGGTGGGAGGCAATCAGCCCCAGCATTTT. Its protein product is CSVGGVGGNQPQHF.

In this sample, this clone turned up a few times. The CDR3 bases are TGTGCCAGCAGTCTCTTTAGCGGGAGTAGGACAGATACGCAGTATTTT. Protein sequence: CASSLFSGSRTDTQYF. The chain uses TRBV27 and TRBJ2-3; the match to TRBD2 covers 9 bases. The CDR3 length is 16 residues. The ends lost 5 bases at V and 3 bases at J; junction bases unmatched: 9. CDR1 and CDR2 from the germline V gene are MNHEY and SMNVEV (reference sequence).

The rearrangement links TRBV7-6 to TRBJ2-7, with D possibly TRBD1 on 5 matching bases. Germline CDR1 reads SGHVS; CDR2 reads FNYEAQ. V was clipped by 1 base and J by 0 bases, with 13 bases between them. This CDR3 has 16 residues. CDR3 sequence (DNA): TGTGCCAGCAGCTTAGACCCCCCCGACAGCTCCTACGAGCAGTACTTC. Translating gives CASSLDPPDSSYEQYF.

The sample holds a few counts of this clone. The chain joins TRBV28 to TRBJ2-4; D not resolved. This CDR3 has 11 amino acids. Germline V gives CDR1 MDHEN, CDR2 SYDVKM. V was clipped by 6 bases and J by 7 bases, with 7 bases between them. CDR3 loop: CASRYVNIQYF. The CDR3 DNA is TGTGCCAGCAGATATGTGAACATTCAGTACTTC.

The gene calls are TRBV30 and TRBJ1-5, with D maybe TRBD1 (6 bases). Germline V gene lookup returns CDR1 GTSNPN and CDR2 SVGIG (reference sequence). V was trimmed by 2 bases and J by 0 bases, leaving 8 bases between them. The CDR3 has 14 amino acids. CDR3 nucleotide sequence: TGTGCCTGGAGTACAGGGAATAGCAATCAGCCCCAGCATTTT. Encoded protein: CAWSTGNSNQPQHF. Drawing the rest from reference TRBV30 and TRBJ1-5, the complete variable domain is SQTIHQWPATLVQPVGSPLSLECTVEGTSNPNLYWYRQAAGRGLQLLFYSVGIGQISSEVPQNLSASRPQDRQFILSSKKLLLSDSGFYLCAWSTGNSNQPQHFGDGTRLSIL.

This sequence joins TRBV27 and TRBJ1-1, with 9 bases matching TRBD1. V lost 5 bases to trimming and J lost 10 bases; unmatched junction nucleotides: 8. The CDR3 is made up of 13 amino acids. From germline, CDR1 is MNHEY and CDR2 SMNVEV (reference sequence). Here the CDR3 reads CASSNRDRVAAFF. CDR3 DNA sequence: TGTGCCAGCAGTAACCGGGACAGGGTCGCAGCTTTCTTT.

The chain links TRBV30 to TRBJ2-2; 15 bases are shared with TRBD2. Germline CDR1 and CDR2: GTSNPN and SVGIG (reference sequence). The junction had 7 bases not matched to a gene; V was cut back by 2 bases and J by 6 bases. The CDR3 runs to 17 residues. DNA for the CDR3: TGTGCCTGGAGTCGCAGGACTAGCGGGAGGGCCGCCGGGGAGCTGTTTTTT. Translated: CAWSRRTSGRAAGELFF.

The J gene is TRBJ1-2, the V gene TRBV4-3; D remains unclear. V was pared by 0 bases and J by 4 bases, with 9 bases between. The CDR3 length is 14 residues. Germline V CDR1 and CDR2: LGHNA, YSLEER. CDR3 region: CASSQEGDPYGYTF. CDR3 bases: TGCGCCAGCAGCCAAGAGGGAGATCCCTATGGCTACACCTTC.

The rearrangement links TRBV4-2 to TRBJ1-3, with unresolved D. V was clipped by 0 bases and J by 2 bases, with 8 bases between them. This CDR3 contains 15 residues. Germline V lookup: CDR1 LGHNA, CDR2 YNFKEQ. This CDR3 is CASSQERGAGNTIYF. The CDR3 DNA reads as TGTGCCAGCAGCCAAGAAAGAGGAGCTGGAAACACCATATATTTT.

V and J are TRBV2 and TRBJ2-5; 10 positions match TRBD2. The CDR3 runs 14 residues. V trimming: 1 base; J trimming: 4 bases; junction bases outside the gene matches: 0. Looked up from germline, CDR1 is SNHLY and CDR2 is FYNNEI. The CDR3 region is CASSEVAGGETQYF. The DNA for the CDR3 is TGTGCCAGCAGTGAAGTAGCGGGAGGAGAGACCCAGTACTTC.